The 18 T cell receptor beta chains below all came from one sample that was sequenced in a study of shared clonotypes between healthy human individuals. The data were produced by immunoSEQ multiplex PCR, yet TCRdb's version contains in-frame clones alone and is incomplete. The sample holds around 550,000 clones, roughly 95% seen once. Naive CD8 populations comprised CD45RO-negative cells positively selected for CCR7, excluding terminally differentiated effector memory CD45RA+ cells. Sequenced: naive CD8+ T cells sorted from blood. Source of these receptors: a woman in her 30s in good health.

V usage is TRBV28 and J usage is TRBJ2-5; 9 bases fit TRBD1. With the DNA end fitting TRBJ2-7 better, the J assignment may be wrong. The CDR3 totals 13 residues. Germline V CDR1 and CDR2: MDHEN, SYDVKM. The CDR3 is CASIRTGEYEQYF. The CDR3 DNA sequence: TGTGCCAGCATAAGGACAGGGGAATACGAGCAGTACTTC.

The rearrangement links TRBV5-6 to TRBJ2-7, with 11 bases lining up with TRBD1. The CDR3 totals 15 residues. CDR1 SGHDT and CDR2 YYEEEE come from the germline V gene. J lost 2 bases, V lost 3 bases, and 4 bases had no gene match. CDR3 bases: TGTGCCAGCAGCTCCGGGACAGGGGGTCCCTACGAGCAGTACTTC. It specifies CASSSGTGGPYEQYF.

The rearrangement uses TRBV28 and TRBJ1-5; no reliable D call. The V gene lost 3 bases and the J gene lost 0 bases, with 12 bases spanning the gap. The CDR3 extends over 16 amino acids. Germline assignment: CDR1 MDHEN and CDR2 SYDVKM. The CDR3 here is CASSFSMSYSNQPQHF. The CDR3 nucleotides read TGTGCCAGCAGTTTCTCCATGTCATATAGCAATCAGCCCCAGCATTTT. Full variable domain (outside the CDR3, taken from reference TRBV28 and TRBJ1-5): DVKVTQSSRYLVKRTGEKVFLECVQDMDHENMFWYRQDPGLGLRLIYFSYDVKMKEKGDIPEGYSVSREKKERFSLILESASTNQTSMYLCASSFSMSYSNQPQHFGDGTRLSIL.

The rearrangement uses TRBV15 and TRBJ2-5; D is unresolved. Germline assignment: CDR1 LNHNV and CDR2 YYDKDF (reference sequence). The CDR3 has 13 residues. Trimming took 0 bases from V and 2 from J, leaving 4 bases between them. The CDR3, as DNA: TGTGCCACCAGCAGAGAACAGCAAGAGACCCAGTACTTC. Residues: CATSREQQETQYF.

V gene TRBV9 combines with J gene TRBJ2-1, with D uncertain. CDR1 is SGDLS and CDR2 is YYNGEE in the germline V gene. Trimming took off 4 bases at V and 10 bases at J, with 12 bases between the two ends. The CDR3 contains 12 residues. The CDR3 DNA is TGTGCCAGCAGCTTAAACACGGACGAGCAGTTCTTC. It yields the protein CASSLNTDEQFF. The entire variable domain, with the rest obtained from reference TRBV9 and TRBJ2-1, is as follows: DSGVTQTPKHLITATGQRVTLRCSPRSGDLSVYWYQQSLDQGLQFLIQYYNGEERAKGNILERFSAQQFPDLHSELNLSSLELGDSALYFCASSLNTDEQFFGPGTRLTVL.

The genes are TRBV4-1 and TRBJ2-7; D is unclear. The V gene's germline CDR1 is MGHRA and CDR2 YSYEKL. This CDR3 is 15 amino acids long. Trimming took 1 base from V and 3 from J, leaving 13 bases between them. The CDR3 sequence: CASSQVHQPGYEQYF. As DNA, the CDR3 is TGCGCCAGCAGCCAAGTGCACCAGCCCGGCTACGAGCAGTACTTC.

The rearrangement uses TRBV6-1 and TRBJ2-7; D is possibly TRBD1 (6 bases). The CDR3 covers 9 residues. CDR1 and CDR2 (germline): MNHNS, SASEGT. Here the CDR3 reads CSTGYEQYF. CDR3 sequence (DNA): TGTTCCACAGGGTACGAGCAGTACTTC.

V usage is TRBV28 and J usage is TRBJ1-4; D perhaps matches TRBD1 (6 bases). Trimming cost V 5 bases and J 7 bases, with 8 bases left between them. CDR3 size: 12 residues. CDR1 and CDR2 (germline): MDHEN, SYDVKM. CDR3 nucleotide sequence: TGTGCCAGCAGTGAGGACAGTGAAAAACTGTTTTTT. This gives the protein CASSEDSEKLFF. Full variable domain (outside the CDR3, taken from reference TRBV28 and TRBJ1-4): DVKVTQSSRYLVKRTGEKVFLECVQDMDHENMFWYRQDPGLGLRLIYFSYDVKMKEKGDIPEGYSVSREKKERFSLILESASTNQTSMYLCASSEDSEKLFFGSGTQLSVL.

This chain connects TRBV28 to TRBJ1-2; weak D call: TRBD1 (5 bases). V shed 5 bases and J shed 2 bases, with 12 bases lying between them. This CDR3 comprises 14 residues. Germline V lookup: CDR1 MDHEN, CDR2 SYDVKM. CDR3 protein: CASSPSGANYGYTF. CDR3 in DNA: TGTGCCAGCAGTCCCTCCGGGGCCAACTATGGCTACACCTTC.

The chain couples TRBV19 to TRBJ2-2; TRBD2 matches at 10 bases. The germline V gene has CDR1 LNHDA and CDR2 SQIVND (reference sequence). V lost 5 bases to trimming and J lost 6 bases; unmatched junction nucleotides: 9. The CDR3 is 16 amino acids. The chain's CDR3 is CASSRLAGGNPGELFF. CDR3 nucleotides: TGTGCCAGTAGTCGGTTAGCGGGAGGTAACCCCGGGGAGCTGTTTTTT.

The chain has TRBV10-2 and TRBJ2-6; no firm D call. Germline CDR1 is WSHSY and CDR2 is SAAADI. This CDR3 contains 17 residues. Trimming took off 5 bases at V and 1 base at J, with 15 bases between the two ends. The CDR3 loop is CASSRSRIVSGANVLTF. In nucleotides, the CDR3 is TGCGCCAGCAGTAGGTCACGTATAGTTTCTGGGGCCAACGTCCTGACTTTC.

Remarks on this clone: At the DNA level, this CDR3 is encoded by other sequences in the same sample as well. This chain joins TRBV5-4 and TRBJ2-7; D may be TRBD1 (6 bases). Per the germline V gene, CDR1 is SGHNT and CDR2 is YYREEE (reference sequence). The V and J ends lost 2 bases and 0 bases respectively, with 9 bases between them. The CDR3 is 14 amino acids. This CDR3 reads CASSLGGSSYEQYF. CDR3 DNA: TGTGCCAGCAGCTTAGGGGGAAGCTCCTACGAGCAGTACTTC.

The CDR3 bases are TGTGCCAGCAGCCAAGGACTAGCGGGAGTAGGAACAGATACGCAGTATTTT. This encodes CASSQGLAGVGTDTQYF. The gene calls are TRBV4-2 and TRBJ2-3; 12 bases are shared with TRBD2. The ends lost 1 base at V and 3 bases at J; junction bases unmatched: 5. CDR1 is LGHNA, CDR2 YNFKEQ, per germline. CDR3 length: 17 residues.

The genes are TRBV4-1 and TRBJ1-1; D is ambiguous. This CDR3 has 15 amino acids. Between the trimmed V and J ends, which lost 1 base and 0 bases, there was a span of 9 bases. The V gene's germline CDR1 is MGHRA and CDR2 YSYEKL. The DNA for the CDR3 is TGCGCCAGCAGCCAAGTAATTCCGTTGAACACTGAAGCTTTCTTT. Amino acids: CASSQVIPLNTEAFF.

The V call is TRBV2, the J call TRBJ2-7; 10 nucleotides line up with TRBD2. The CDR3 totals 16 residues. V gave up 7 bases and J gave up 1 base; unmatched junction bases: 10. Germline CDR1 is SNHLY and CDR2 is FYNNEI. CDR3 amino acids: CASNGLLAGGSYEQYF. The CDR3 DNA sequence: TGTGCCAGCAATGGCCTCTTAGCGGGAGGATCCTACGAGCAGTACTTC.

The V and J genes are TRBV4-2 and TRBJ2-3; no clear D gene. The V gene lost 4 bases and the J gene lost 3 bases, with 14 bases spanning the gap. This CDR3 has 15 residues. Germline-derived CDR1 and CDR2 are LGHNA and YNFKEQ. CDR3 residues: CASSLSGIATDTQYF. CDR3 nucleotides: TGTGCCAGCAGCCTAAGTGGAATAGCAACAGATACGCAGTATTTT.

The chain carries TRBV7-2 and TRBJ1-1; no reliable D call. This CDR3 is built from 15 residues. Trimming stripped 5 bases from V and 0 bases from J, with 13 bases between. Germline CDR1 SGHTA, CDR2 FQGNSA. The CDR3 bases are TGTGCCAGCAGCGTCTACGGACGGATGAACACTGAAGCTTTCTTT. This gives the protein CASSVYGRMNTEAFF.

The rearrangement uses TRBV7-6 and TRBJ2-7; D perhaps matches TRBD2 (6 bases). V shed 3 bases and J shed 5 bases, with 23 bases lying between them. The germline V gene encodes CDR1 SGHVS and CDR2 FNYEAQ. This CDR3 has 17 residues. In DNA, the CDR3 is TGTGCCAGCAGCTTGGCGTTCGTGGGAGGCCGCGCTGACGAGCAGTACTTC. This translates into CASSLAFVGGRADEQYF.